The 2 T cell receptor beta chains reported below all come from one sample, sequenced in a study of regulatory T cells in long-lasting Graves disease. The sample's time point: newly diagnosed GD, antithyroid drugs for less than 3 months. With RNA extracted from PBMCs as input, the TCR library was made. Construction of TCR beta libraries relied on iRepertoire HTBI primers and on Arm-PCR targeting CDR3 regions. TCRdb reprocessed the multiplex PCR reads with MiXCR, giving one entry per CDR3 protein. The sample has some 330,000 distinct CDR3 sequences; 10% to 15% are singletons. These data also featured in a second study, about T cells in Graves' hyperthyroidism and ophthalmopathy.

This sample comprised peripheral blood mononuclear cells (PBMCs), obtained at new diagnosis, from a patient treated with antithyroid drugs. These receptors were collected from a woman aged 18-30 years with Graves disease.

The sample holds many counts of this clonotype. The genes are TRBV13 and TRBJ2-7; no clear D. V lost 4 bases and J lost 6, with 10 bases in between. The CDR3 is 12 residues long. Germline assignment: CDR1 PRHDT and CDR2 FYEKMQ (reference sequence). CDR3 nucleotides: TGTGCCAGCAGCTCCCCGTCGGGCGAGCAGTACTTC. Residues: CASSSPSGEQYF.

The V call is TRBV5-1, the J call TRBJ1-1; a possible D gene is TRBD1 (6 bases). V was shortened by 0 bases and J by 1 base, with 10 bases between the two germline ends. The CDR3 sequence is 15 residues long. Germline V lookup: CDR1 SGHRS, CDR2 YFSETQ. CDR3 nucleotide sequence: TGCGCCAGCAGCTTGGTAGGACAGTGGAACACTGAAGCTTTCTTT. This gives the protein CASSLVGQWNTEAFF.